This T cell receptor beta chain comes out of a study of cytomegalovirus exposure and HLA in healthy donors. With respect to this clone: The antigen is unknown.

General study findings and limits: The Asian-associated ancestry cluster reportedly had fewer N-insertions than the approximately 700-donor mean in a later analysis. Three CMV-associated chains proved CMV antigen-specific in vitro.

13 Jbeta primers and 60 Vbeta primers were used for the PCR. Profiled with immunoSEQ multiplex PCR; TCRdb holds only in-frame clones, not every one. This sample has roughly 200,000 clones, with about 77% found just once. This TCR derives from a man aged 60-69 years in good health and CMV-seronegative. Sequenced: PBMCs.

The CDR3 here is CASSPGFSTGNTIYF. The DNA for the CDR3 is TGTGCCAGCAGCCCAGGGTTTTCTACAGGAAACACCATATATTTT. V is TRBV9 and J is TRBJ1-3, with TRBD1 as a possible D gene (5 bases). V lost 4 bases, J lost 4 bases, and 15 bases lay in between. Germline V gene data show CDR1 as SGDLS and CDR2 as YYNGEE. The CDR3 extends over 15 amino acids.